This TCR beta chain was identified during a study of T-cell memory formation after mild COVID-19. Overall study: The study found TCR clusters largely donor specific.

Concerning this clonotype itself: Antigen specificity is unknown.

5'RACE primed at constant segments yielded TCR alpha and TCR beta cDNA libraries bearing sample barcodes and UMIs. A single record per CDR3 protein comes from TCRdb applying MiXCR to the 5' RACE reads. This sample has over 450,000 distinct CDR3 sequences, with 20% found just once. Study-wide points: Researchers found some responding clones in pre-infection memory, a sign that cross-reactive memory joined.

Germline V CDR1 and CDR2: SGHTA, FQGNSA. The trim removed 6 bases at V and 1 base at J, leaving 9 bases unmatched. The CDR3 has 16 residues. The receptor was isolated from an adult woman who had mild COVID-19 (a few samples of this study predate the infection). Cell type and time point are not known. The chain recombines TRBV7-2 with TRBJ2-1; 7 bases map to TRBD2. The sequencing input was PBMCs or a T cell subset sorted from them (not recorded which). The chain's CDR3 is CASSLGSGKSYNEQFF. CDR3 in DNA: TGTGCCAGCAGTTTGGGGAGCGGGAAATCCTACAATGAGCAGTTCTTC.